This entry is about one T cell receptor (beta chain). Generated by immunoSEQ multiplex PCR, the TCRdb table keeps only in-frame clones and is missing some. The table has over 65,000 clones, about four fifths seen once. The record originates from a study of OX40 agonist ivuxolimab in advanced cancers. Sequencing used CD4+ or CD8+ T cells sorted from blood, obtained in a trial of the OX40 agonist ivuxolimab. The sequence was collected from an adult with an advanced solid tumor such as melanoma, head and neck, liver or kidney cancer.

CDR3 in amino acids: CASSVAQGTDTQYF. The CDR3 DNA reads TGTGCCAGCAGCGTAGCTCAGGGCACAGATACGCAGTATTTT. The chain recombines TRBV9 with TRBJ2-3; D is unclear. The V gene lost 0 bases and the J gene lost 1 base, with 6 bases spanning the gap. Germline CDR1 is SGDLS and CDR2 is YYNGEE. The CDR3 is made up of 14 amino acids.